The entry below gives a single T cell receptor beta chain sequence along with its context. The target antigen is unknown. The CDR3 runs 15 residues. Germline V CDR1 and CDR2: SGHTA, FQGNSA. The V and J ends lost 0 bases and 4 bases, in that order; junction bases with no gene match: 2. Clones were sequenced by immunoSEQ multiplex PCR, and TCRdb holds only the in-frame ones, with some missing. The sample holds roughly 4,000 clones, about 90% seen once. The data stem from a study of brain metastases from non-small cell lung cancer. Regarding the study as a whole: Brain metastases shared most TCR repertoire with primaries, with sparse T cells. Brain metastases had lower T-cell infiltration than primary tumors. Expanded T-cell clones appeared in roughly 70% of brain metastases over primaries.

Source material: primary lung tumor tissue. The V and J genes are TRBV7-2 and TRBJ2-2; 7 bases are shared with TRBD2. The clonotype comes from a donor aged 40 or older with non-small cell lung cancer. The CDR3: CASSLAGGSTGELFF. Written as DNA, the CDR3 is TGTGCCAGCAGCTTAGCGGGGGGGTCCACCGGGGAGCTGTTTTTT.